This T cell receptor (beta chain) was captured in a study of T cell repertoires in cytomegalovirus infection. Study-wide background: The study used recently identified HLA-C-restricted and well-studied HLA-B-restricted CMV epitopes. It was the public TCR beta signatures that indicated both CMV infection and matching HLA type.

This clonotype was detected many times. What it binds is unknown. Each CDR3 protein is one row after TCRdb ran MiXCR on the reads. In the table there are about 770,000 distinct CDR3 sequences, 25% to 35% of which are singletons. General study results and limits: CMV-specific HLA-C-restricted TCR beta clonotypes dominated the ex vivo response.

The CDR3 runs 15 residues. V was cut by 3 bases and J by 1 base, with 12 bases left in between. The germline gives CDR1 SEHNR, CDR2 FQNEAQ (reference sequence). The material sequenced was cultured CD8+ T cells from PBMCs, taken from culture after CMV antigen stimulation. The TCR originated in a human donor in good health (CMV status not recorded). Some clones in this sample may be carry-over from other donors' samples. This chain joins TRBV7-9 and TRBJ1-1, with D uncertain. As DNA, the CDR3 is TGTGCCAGCAGCTTTACCGACGGAGAGAACACTGAAGCTTTCTTT. Translated: CASSFTDGENTEAFF.